Listed below are T cell receptor beta chains from one sample, sequenced in a study of cytomegalovirus exposure and HLA in healthy donors. Assay: immunoSEQ multiplex PCR; the TCRdb copy retains only in-frame clones and omits some. The sample shows under 200,000 clones, roughly 80% of them seen only once. The source material was PBMCs. The receptors originated from a woman under 30 in good health and CMV-seronegative. The CDR3 runs from the conserved cysteine through the conserved F or W. D genes are given only for firm matches. Expanded clones are given a class, and other clones once, few, many or no size at all.

TRBJ2-1 | . | TRBV2 | 17 | . | CASSKQRTTRSYNEQFF | TGTGCCAGCAGTAAACAAAGGACTACCCGCTCCTACAATGAGCAGTTCTTC
TRBJ2-7 | once | TRBV25-1 | 15 | TRBD1 | CASSDQGQGRDEQYF | TGTGCCAGCAGTGATCAGGGACAGGGTCGGGACGAGCAGTACTTC
TRBJ2-7 | . | TRBV15 | 15 | TRBD2 | CATSELLAGSYEQYF | TGTGCCACCAGTGAATTACTAGCGGGATCCTACGAGCAGTACTTC
TRBJ1-1 | . | TRBV6-5 | 13 | . | CASRTGGYLEAFF | TGTGCCAGCAGGACGGGGGGCTACCTTGAAGCTTTCTTT
TRBJ2-3 | few | TRBV15 | 19 | TRBD2 | CATSRESQASSGRKGTQYF | TGTGCCACCAGCAGAGAAAGTCAAGCCTCTAGCGGCAGAAAGGGGACGCAGTATTTT
TRBJ1-1 | . | TRBV6-6 | 14 | TRBD1 | CASSLTGDYTEAFF | TGTGCCAGCAGCTTAACAGGGGACTACACTGAAGCTTTCTTT
TRBJ2-3 | few | TRBV10-3 | 15 | TRBD2 | CAIKFRTSGTDTQYF | TGTGCCATCAAGTTTAGGACTAGCGGCACAGATACGCAGTATTTT
TRBJ2-7 | . | TRBV11-2 | 14 | TRBD1 | CASSHRGMTYEQYF | TGTGCCAGCAGCCACAGGGGAATGACCTACGAGCAGTACTTC
TRBJ2-2 | . | TRBV10-2 | 11 | . | CASRSTGELFF | TGCGCCAGCAGGAGTACCGGGGAGCTGTTTTTT
TRBJ1-1 | once | TRBV28 | 13 | TRBD1 | CASSYAGTEDAFF | TGTGCCAGCAGTTATGCGGGGACAGAGGATGCTTTCTTT
TRBJ1-6 | . | TRBV4-3 | 17 | . | CASSQVYQQPIHSPLHF | TGCGCCAGCAGCCAAGTCTACCAACAGCCAATTCATTCACCCCTCCACTTT
TRBJ2-1 | . | TRBV4-2 | 14 | TRBD2 | CASSQAGLGNEQFF | TGTGCCAGCAGCCAAGCGGGACTAGGGAATGAGCAGTTCTTC
TRBJ1-4 | . | TRBV5-1 | 14 | . | CASSSRVNDEKLFF | TGCGCCAGCAGCAGTCGGGTAAACGATGAAAAACTGTTTTTT
TRBJ2-7 | few | TRBV15 | 15 | TRBD2 | CATSRDLAGVYEQYF | TGTGCCACCAGCAGAGATCTAGCGGGAGTCTACGAGCAGTACTTC
TRBJ1-4 | . | TRBV7-9 | 14 | . | CASSSEGRAEKLFF | TGTGCCAGCAGCTCAGAGGGAAGGGCTGAAAAACTGTTTTTT
TRBJ2-5 | . | TRBV5-1 | 17 | TRBD2 | CASSFNGGGPPLVEQYF | TGCGCCAGCAGCTTTAATGGCGGGGGTCCCCCGTTGGTTGAGCAGTACTTC
TRBJ2-6 | . | TRBV18 | 18 | TRBD1 | CASSPRQGESSGANVLTF | TGTGCCAGCTCACCTCGACAGGGCGAGAGCTCTGGGGCCAACGTCCTGACTTTC
TRBJ2-7 | . | TRBV28 | 14 | . | CASSRDTGFLQQYF | TGTGCCAGCAGTCGGGACACGGGTTTTCTTCAGCAGTACTTC
TRBJ2-7 | . | TRBV4-2 | 11 | TRBD2 | CASRRETEQYF | TGTGCCAGCAGGCGGGAGACCGAGCAGTACTTC
TRBJ2-5 | . | TRBV9 | 14 | TRBD2 | CASGEGLARETQYF | TGTGCCAGCGGGGAGGGACTAGCTCGAGAGACCCAGTACTTC
TRBJ2-3 | . | TRBV5-1 | 17 | TRBD2 | CASSPRTSGSSTDTQYF | TGCGCCAGCAGCCCGAGGACTAGCGGGAGTAGCACAGATACGCAGTATTTT
TRBJ2-3 | once | TRBV7-8 | 17 | TRBD2 | CASSLVGGGGLTDTQYF | TGTGCCAGCAGCTTAGTAGGCGGCGGGGGTCTCACAGATACGCAGTATTTT
TRBJ1-2 | few | TRBV6-4 | 13 | TRBD1 | CASSPDRDYGYTF | TGTGCCAGCAGTCCCGACAGGGACTATGGCTACACCTTC
TRBJ2-7 | . | TRBV5-4 | 14 | TRBD2 | CASSSSGRFREQYF | TGTGCCAGCAGTAGTAGCGGGAGATTCCGCGAGCAGTACTTC
TRBJ1-2 | . | TRBV5-6 | 15 | . | CASSTRTVSNYGYTF | TGTGCCAGCAGCACGCGGACAGTCTCTAACTATGGCTACACCTTC
TRBJ2-1 | . | TRBV9 | 18 | TRBD2 | CASSVSSGPTRTYNEQFF | TGTGCCAGCAGCGTAAGTAGCGGGCCAACGAGAACCTACAATGAGCAGTTCTTC
TRBJ2-7 | . | TRBV6-6 | 14 | . | CASSSAGGSNEQYF | TGTGCCAGCAGCTCGGCAGGGGGGAGCAACGAGCAGTACTTC
TRBJ2-2 | . | TRBV1 | 19 | . | CTSSQEMLAGLKCTGELFF | TGCACCAGCAGCCAAGAGATGCTAGCGGGATTGAAATGCACCGGGGAGCTGTTTTTT
TRBJ1-4 | . | TRBV9 | 15 | . | CASSAYGQPNEKLFF | TGTGCCAGCAGCGCCTACGGACAGCCTAATGAAAAACTGTTTTTT
TRBJ1-5 | . | TRBV2 | 13 | . | CASSERLGSVQHF | TGTGCCAGCAGTGAAAGGCTCGGGTCGGTCCAGCATTTT
TRBJ1-4 | . | TRBV25-1 | 13 | . | CASSAGESEKLFF | TGTGCCAGCAGTGCCGGGGAATCCGAAAAACTGTTTTTT
TRBJ2-7 | . | TRBV19 | 16 | . | CASSSPSSGSSYEQYF | TGTGCCAGTAGTTCCCCGTCCAGCGGAAGCTCCTACGAGCAGTACTTC
TRBJ2-5 | few | TRBV5-5 | 11 | . | CASSFMETQYF | TGTGCCAGCAGCTTTATGGAGACCCAGTACTTC
TRBJ2-1 | once | TRBV5-1 | 13 | . | CASTSTPGNEQFF | TGCGCCAGCACCTCGACCCCAGGGAATGAGCAGTTCTTC
TRBJ2-3 | . | TRBV7-9 | 18 | TRBD1 | CASSLGGGGQGDTDTQYF | TGTGCCAGCAGCTTAGGCGGGGGTGGACAGGGGGACACAGATACGCAGTATTTT
TRBJ2-7 | . | TRBV28 | 15 | . | CASKDDTGVLDEQYF | TGTGCCAGCAAAGACGACACGGGGGTCCTCGACGAGCAGTACTTC
TRBJ1-1 | few | TRBV2 | 13 | . | CASSYQGTTEAFF | TGTGCCAGCAGTTATCAGGGGACCACTGAAGCTTTCTTT
TRBJ1-1 | . | TRBV5-5 | 16 | TRBD1 | CASSLGTGRLSTEAFF | TGTGCCAGCAGCCTTGGGACAGGGCGGTTGAGCACTGAAGCTTTCTTT
TRBJ2-1 | . | TRBV30 | 14 | TRBD1 | CAWSAGTGRNEQFF | TGTGCCTGGAGTGCCGGGACAGGCAGGAATGAGCAGTTCTTC
TRBJ1-1 | . | TRBV5-4 | 14 | . | CASSIQGINTEAFF | TGTGCCAGCAGCATACAGGGTATCAACACTGAAGCTTTCTTT
TRBJ2-1 | . | TRBV10-3 | 14 | TRBD1 | CAIRTGTGGDEQFF | TGTGCCATCAGAACCGGGACAGGGGGTGATGAGCAGTTCTTC